The 17 T cell receptor beta chains reported below all come from one sample, sequenced in a study of T-cell reconstitution after alpha-beta-depleted transplantation in children. Unique molecular identifiers were incorporated when the TCRbeta library was constructed. TCRdb itself ran the PCR reads through MiXCR, one entry per CDR3 protein. The table has around 700,000 distinct CDR3 sequences, roughly 13% seen once. Sequenced material: PBMCs, taken before TCRalphabeta/CD19-depleted stem cell transplant. These receptors all stem from a girl under 10 years old with congenital amegakaryocytic thrombocytopenia, due to receive a stem cell transplant.

This clonotype was seen repeatedly, ten times or more. The chain combines TRBV7-8 with TRBJ1-5; D is uncertain. V was trimmed by 2 bases and J by 2 bases, leaving 10 bases between them. CDR1 and CDR2 from the germline V gene are SGHVS and FQNEAQ. This CDR3 is built from 15 residues. CDR3 region: CASSLRDWGNQPQHF. CDR3 bases: TGTGCCAGCAGCTTACGGGATTGGGGCAATCAGCCCCAGCATTTT.

This clonotype was recorded many times. V usage is TRBV6-1 and J usage is TRBJ1-1; D is uncertain. This CDR3 comprises 14 residues. Germline CDR1 MNHNS, CDR2 SASEGT. V lost 6 bases and J 1 base, leaving 12 bases between the germline ends. The CDR3 sequence is CASSQISPNTEAFF. The CDR3 DNA follows: TGTGCCAGCAGCCAAATCTCTCCGAACACTGAAGCTTTCTTT.

The chain is built from TRBV20-1 and TRBJ2-1; D ambiguous. V was cut by 0 bases and J by 0 bases, with 3 bases left in between. The length of the CDR3 is 13 residues. In germline, CDR1 is DFQATT, CDR2 SNEGSKA (reference sequence). The CDR3 reads CSARDTSYNEQFF. The DNA of the CDR3 is TGCAGTGCTAGAGATACCTCCTACAATGAGCAGTTCTTC.

This clonotype was counted between two and nine times. The chain recombines TRBV7-3 with TRBJ2-5; D is undetermined. The germline V and J ends were trimmed by 3 bases and 11 bases, with 19 bases remaining between them. This CDR3 has 14 amino acids. Germline CDR1 and CDR2: SGHTA and FQGTGA. This CDR3 is CASSFSNLRGSQYF. The CDR3 DNA reads TGTGCCAGCAGCTTTTCAAATTTACGCGGTTCTCAGTACTTC.

The chain carries TRBV28 and TRBJ2-7; 7 nucleotides align to TRBD2. The CDR3 runs to 16 residues. Germline V gene lookup returns CDR1 MDHEN and CDR2 SYDVKM. The junction had 14 bases not matched to a gene; V was cut back by 6 bases and J by 3 bases. The CDR3 region has the DNA TGTGCCAGCAGGCGGGGGACCCCATGGGGGGGCTACGAGCAGTACTTC. It specifies CASRRGTPWGGYEQYF.

This clonotype appeared many times. V is TRBV5-1 and J is TRBJ1-1; TRBD1 is a possible D gene (6 bases). With 1 base removed from V and 2 bases from J, the gap between germline ends came to 9 bases. Germline CDR1 is SGHRS and CDR2 is YFSETQ. This CDR3 region has 14 residues. Here the CDR3 DNA reads TGCGCCAGCAGCTTGACGGGGGCAAACACTGAAGCTTTCTTT. The encoded protein is CASSLTGANTEAFF.

The chain links TRBV27 to TRBJ2-1; 8 nucleotides align to TRBD2. Germline lookup yields CDR1 MNHEY and CDR2 SMNVEV (reference sequence). The CDR3 loop spans 15 amino acids. V trimming: 6 bases; J trimming: 4 bases; junction bases outside the gene matches: 8. The CDR3 nucleotides are TGTGCCAGCAGAGTAGCGGGACTAGGGTACAATGAGCAGTTCTTC. The encoded protein is CASRVAGLGYNEQFF.

This clonotype came up many times. The V call is TRBV6-1, the J call TRBJ2-3, with D tentatively TRBD1 (5 bases). Germline lookup yields CDR1 MNHNS and CDR2 SASEGT. The CDR3 has 17 residues. V was pared by 5 bases and J by 2 bases, with 20 bases between. CDR3: CASSKDKNVIFTDTQYF. The CDR3 DNA is TGTGCCAGCAGTAAGGACAAGAACGTTATTTTCACAGATACGCAGTATTTT.

In this sample, this clonotype turned up many times. The chain carries TRBV10-2 and TRBJ1-6; D is uncertain. Per the germline V gene, CDR1 is WSHSY and CDR2 is SAAADI. CDR3 length equals 15 residues. V lost 8 bases, J lost 7 bases, and 18 bases lay in between. CDR3 nucleotide sequence: TGCGCCAGCGCCAAAATAGATCGAAGGAATTCACCCCTCCACTTT. It is translated as CASAKIDRRNSPLHF.

Comment on this clonotype: Since a much larger clone is just one base distant, this may be a read error. The genes are TRBV25-1 and TRBJ2-1; the match to TRBD1 covers 8 bases. V was clipped by 7 bases and J by 4 bases; unmatched bases: 6. There are 14 residues in the CDR3. CDR1 is MGHDK and CDR2 is SYGVNS in the germline V gene. The CDR3 bases are TGTGCCAGCACGAGACAGGGGATTTACAATGAGCAGTTCTTC. Protein sequence: CASTRQGIYNEQFF.

The rearrangement links TRBV29-1 to TRBJ2-1, with 7 bases identical to TRBD2. The V segment lost 6 bases and the J segment 5 bases; nucleotides outside the gene matches: 13. Germline V gene data show CDR1 as SQVTM and CDR2 as ANQGSEA. The CDR3 runs to 15 residues. The CDR3 sequence: CSVRPREVEDNEQFF. The DNA of the CDR3 is TGCAGCGTGCGCCCACGGGAGGTTGAGGACAATGAGCAGTTCTTC.

About this clonotype: A read error may be the cause here, since a much bigger clone is one base away. The chain links TRBV7-9 to TRBJ2-3, with D perhaps matching TRBD2 (5 bases). The CDR3 has 15 amino acids. Germline CDR1 is SEHNR and CDR2 is FQNEAQ (reference sequence). This CDR3 is CASSLPSPVGDKQYF. For the CDR3, the DNA is TGTGCCAGCAGCTTACCCTCCCCGGTGGGAGATAAGCAGTATTTT.

This clonotype was counted many times. The CDR3: CASSWGLMSSYEQYF. The CDR3 DNA is TGCGCCAGCAGCTGGGGACTTATGAGCTCCTACGAGCAGTACTTC. V is TRBV5-1 and J is TRBJ2-7; possible D gene TRBD2, 6 bases. Germline CDR1 and CDR2: SGHRS and YFSETQ. The CDR3 runs 15 residues. Deletions cut 3 bases from V and 0 bases from J, with 13 bases between.

The chain is built from TRBV29-1 and TRBJ2-2; 8 bases agree with TRBD1. The CDR3 runs to 16 residues. Germline V lookup: CDR1 SQVTM, CDR2 ANQGSEA. The J segment lost 4 bases and the V segment lost 4 bases, leaving 11 bases of the junction unmatched. The CDR3 nucleotides read TGCAGCGTTGGAGTCGGGACAGGAGGTTCCACCGGGGAGCTGTTTTTT. As protein: CSVGVGTGGSTGELFF.

The V and J genes are TRBV2 and TRBJ2-1; 11 nucleotides align to TRBD2. V dropped 6 bases and J dropped 1; count of bases not matched to a gene: 11. CDR1 is SNHLY and CDR2 is FYNNEI in the germline V gene. The CDR3 is made up of 18 amino acids. This chain's CDR3 is CASRLLAGAGGSYNEQFF. The CDR3 nucleotides read TGTGCCAGCAGACTACTAGCGGGAGCCGGGGGATCCTACAATGAGCAGTTCTTC. Supplemented by reference TRBV2 and TRBJ2-1, the full variable domain reads EPEVTQTPSHQVTQMGQEVILRCVPISNHLYFYWYRQILGQKVEFLVSFYNNEISEKSEIFDDQFSVERPDGSNFTLKIRSTKLEDSAMYFCASRLLAGAGGSYNEQFFGPGTRLTVL.

This clonotype was counted ten times or more. The rearrangement uses TRBV20-1 and TRBJ2-1, with no clear D. The CDR3 totals 13 residues. Trimming took off 6 bases at V and 4 bases at J, with 13 bases between the two ends. The germline gives CDR1 DFQATT, CDR2 SNEGSKA (reference sequence). The CDR3 bases are TGCAGTGCCAGGCCATTGGGTTACAATGAGCAGTTCTTC. It codes for CSARPLGYNEQFF.

The V call is TRBV5-1, the J call TRBJ2-7; 8 nucleotides align to TRBD1. This CDR3 spans 15 amino acids. Trimming cost V 2 bases and J 1 base; bases outside gene matches: 5. CDR1 and CDR2 (germline): SGHRS, YFSETQ. The CDR3 nucleotides read TGCGCCAGCAGCTTCGACAGGGGTTGGTCCTACGAGCAGTACTTC. This gives the protein CASSFDRGWSYEQYF.